This TCR beta chain is from a study of T cell responses to AZD1222 COVID-19 vaccine. This CDR3 is built from 13 residues. Trimming took 4 bases from V and 0 from J, leaving 5 bases between them. The germline V gene encodes CDR1 PRHDT and CDR2 FYEKMQ (reference sequence). Second-dose intervals near 4 or 12 weeks were combined. TCRdb keeps only in-frame clones here, not all; method: immunoSEQ multiplex PCR. This table holds tens of thousands of clones, 70% to 90% found once. This TCR was sampled from an adult who received the AZD1222 COVID-19 vaccine. This chain links TRBV13 with TRBJ2-3, with unresolved D. The specimen comprised peripheral blood, sampled 28 days after the second AZD1222 dose. The CDR3 reads CASSYRSTDTQYF. The DNA for the CDR3 is TGTGCCAGCAGCTACCGGAGCACAGATACGCAGTATTTT. Complete variable domain (other parts from reference TRBV13 and TRBJ2-3): AAGVIQSPRHLIKEKRETATLKCYPIPRHDTVYWYQQGPGQDPQFLISFYEKMQSDKGSIPDRFSAQQFSDYHSELNMSSLELGDSALYFCASSYRSTDTQYFGPGTRLTVL.